A single sample is the source of the 21 T cell receptor beta chains below, sequenced in a study of T cell clones after liver transplantation. Sequenced by immunoSEQ multiplex PCR; TCRdb stores in-frame clones only, minus some. The sample lists 55,000 to 75,000 clones; about 92% were seen once. The specimen comprised CD4+ T cells from blood, sampled 25 months after liver transplant. The receptors derive from a human patient who received a liver transplant. Some T cells may trace back to the graft donor.

The chain joins TRBV9 to TRBJ1-2, with D maybe TRBD1 (6 bases). This CDR3 has 16 amino acids. Germline V gene lookup returns CDR1 SGDLS and CDR2 YYNGEE. V was shortened by 1 base and J by 8 bases, with 21 bases between the two germline ends. The CDR3 region is CASSVFDRSGVGGYTF. In DNA form, the CDR3 reads TGTGCCAGCAGCGTATTCGACAGGTCGGGAGTAGGGGGCTACACCTTC.

The V and J genes are TRBV18 and TRBJ1-5; 10 positions match TRBD1. From germline, CDR1 is KGHSH and CDR2 LQKENI. Unmatched junction bases numbered 10, after V lost 5 bases and J lost 9 bases. There are 15 residues in the CDR3. CDR3 DNA sequence: TGTGCCAGCTCAGAGGGACAGGGGCTAGCCGGGCCCCAGCATTTT. This encodes CASSEGQGLAGPQHF.

The chain has TRBV30 and TRBJ2-5, with D perhaps matching TRBD1 (6 bases). The germline V gene encodes CDR1 GTSNPN and CDR2 SVGIG (reference sequence). This CDR3 contains 17 residues. The germline V and J ends were trimmed by 2 bases and 0 bases, with 19 bases remaining between them. In DNA form, the CDR3 reads TGTGCCTGGAGTCCCCTGGTGGGGGCCGTAAACCAAGAGACCCAGTACTTC. Translated, it gives CAWSPLVGAVNQETQYF.

The chain is built from TRBV25-1 and TRBJ1-2; no reliable D call. Germline V gene data show CDR1 as MGHDK and CDR2 as SYGVNS. CDR3 size: 16 residues. The germline V and J ends were trimmed by 3 bases and 8 bases, with 22 bases remaining between them. The CDR3 sequence: CASSEMTLDLSEGYTF. In DNA form, the CDR3 reads TGTGCCAGCAGTGAGATGACGCTAGACCTATCGGAGGGCTACACCTTC.

V gene TRBV5-1 combines with J gene TRBJ1-4; D is perhaps TRBD1 (5 bases). Germline loops: CDR1 SGHRS, CDR2 YFSETQ. Trimming stripped 7 bases from V and 0 bases from J, with 10 bases between. This CDR3 has 14 amino acids. CDR3 nucleotides: TGCGCCAGCGGCCGGGACTCAACTAATGAAAAACTGTTTTTT. Amino acids: CASGRDSTNEKLFF.

The J gene is TRBJ1-2, the V gene TRBV28; TRBD1 aligns across 7 bases. The junction had 15 bases not matched to a gene; V was cut back by 8 bases and J by 3 bases. Germline loops: CDR1 MDHEN, CDR2 SYDVKM. The CDR3 covers 16 residues. This CDR3 reads CASGGLDRESHYGYTF. The CDR3 DNA follows: TGTGCCAGCGGGGGGCTTGACAGGGAATCTCACTATGGCTACACCTTC.

V and J are TRBV28 and TRBJ2-5, with D maybe TRBD2 (6 bases). V was trimmed by 6 bases and J by 1 base, leaving 15 bases between them. The CDR3 runs to 15 residues. CDR1 is MDHEN, CDR2 SYDVKM, per germline. The CDR3 sequence is CASRGRGAGQETQYF. For the CDR3, the DNA is TGTGCCAGCAGGGGGCGGGGAGCAGGCCAAGAGACCCAGTACTTC.

The genes are TRBV5-1 and TRBJ2-3, with 13 bases matching TRBD2. This CDR3 spans 16 amino acids. J gave up 5 bases and V 3 bases, and 6 bases lay outside the gene matches. Germline values: CDR1 SGHRS, CDR2 YFSETQ. CDR3 in amino acids: CASSSGLAGVGDTQYF. For the CDR3, the DNA is TGCGCCAGCAGCTCAGGACTAGCGGGAGTGGGAGATACGCAGTATTTT.

V is TRBV19 and J is TRBJ2-6, with D maybe TRBD1 (5 bases). In germline, CDR1 is LNHDA, CDR2 SQIVND (reference sequence). The CDR3 spans 16 residues. V gave up 2 bases and J gave up 4 bases, with 12 bases separating them. The chain's CDR3 is CASSINQGSGANVLTF. For the CDR3, the DNA is TGTGCCAGTAGTATAAATCAGGGTTCGGGGGCCAACGTCCTGACTTTC.

This clone was seen more than once but under ten times. The chain is built from TRBV6-5 and TRBJ2-7, with a tentative D call TRBD1 (6 bases). In germline, CDR1 is MNHEY, CDR2 SVGAGI. There are 15 residues in the CDR3. Between the trimmed V and J ends, which lost 5 bases and 3 bases, there was a span of 17 bases. The CDR3 loop is CASSPRRQGHYEQYF. Written as DNA, the CDR3 is TGTGCCAGCAGTCCTAGACGGCAGGGACACTACGAGCAGTACTTC.

V gene TRBV19 combines with J gene TRBJ2-7; no firm D call. Looked up from germline, CDR1 is LNHDA and CDR2 is SQIVND (reference sequence). The CDR3 is made up of 15 amino acids. Trimming took off 1 base at V and 2 bases at J, with 12 bases between the two ends. In DNA form, the CDR3 reads TGTGCCAGTAGTATAGTTCTATCAGGTACCTACGAGCAGTACTTC. Its translation: CASSIVLSGTYEQYF.

Only one count was recorded for this clone. The DNA of the CDR3 is TGCGCCAGCAGCTTGCGTCCCGGGACTGAAGCTTTCTTT. The encoded protein is CASSLRPGTEAFF. The chain links TRBV5-1 to TRBJ1-1; the D is unclear. V shed 1 base and J shed 5 bases, with 9 bases lying between them. From germline, CDR1 is SGHRS and CDR2 YFSETQ. CDR3 length: 13 amino acids.

The V call is TRBV19, the J call TRBJ2-1; D ambiguous. CDR3 length: 12 amino acids. CDR1 is LNHDA and CDR2 is SQIVND in the germline V gene (reference sequence). Trimming removed 4 bases from V and 2 bases from J, with 3 bases in between. The CDR3 sequence is CASSTTYNEQFF. DNA of the CDR3: TGTGCCAGTAGTACCACCTACAATGAGCAGTTCTTC.

The chain links TRBV29-1 to TRBJ2-1; 13 positions match TRBD2. Trimming took 5 bases from V and 7 from J; bases not matched to a gene: 8. There are 15 residues in the CDR3. Germline lookup yields CDR1 SQVTM and CDR2 ANQGSEA. This CDR3 is CSVLGTSGKGNEQFF. The DNA of the CDR3 is TGCAGCGTTTTGGGGACTAGCGGGAAAGGTAATGAGCAGTTCTTC.

The J gene is TRBJ2-3, the V gene TRBV7-9; 7 bases line up with TRBD2. The germline V gene encodes CDR1 SEHNR and CDR2 FQNEAQ (reference sequence). CDR3 size: 12 residues. V lost 4 bases to trimming and J lost 5 bases; unmatched junction nucleotides: 0. The CDR3 here is CASSSGGDTQYF. The CDR3 DNA reads as TGTGCCAGCAGCTCGGGGGGAGATACGCAGTATTTT.

The chain links TRBV29-1 to TRBJ2-1; D possibly corresponds to TRBD2 (5 bases). The CDR3 contains 12 residues. Trimming pared 2 bases from V and 10 bases from J, leaving 12 bases between. Germline V gives CDR1 SQVTM, CDR2 ANQGSEA. Here the CDR3 reads CSVEPQTREQFF. DNA of the CDR3: TGCAGCGTTGAACCCCAAACTAGGGAGCAGTTCTTC.

The chain recombines TRBV11-3 with TRBJ1-2; tentatively, D is TRBD1 (6 bases). Germline V gene lookup returns CDR1 SGHNT and CDR2 YENEEA. V lost 3 bases to trimming and J lost 8 bases, with 22 bases between them. This CDR3 comprises 16 residues. The CDR3: CASSLGSAQGFGGYTF. CDR3 sequence (DNA): TGTGCCAGCAGCTTGGGGAGTGCACAGGGCTTCGGGGGCTACACCTTC.

The chain recombines TRBV7-9 with TRBJ2-7, with a weak D call TRBD2 (5 bases). Germline V lookup: CDR1 SEHNR, CDR2 FQNEAQ (reference sequence). This CDR3 spans 14 amino acids. The germline V and J ends were trimmed by 2 bases and 2 bases, with 10 bases remaining between them. CDR3 loop: CASSLSGLAYEQYF. Here the CDR3 DNA reads TGTGCCAGCAGCTTATCTGGACTGGCCTACGAGCAGTACTTC.

The chain has TRBV29-1 and TRBJ2-1, with D possibly matching TRBD1 (6 bases). Trimming shortened V by 1 base and J by 5 bases, and 15 bases separated the two germline ends. CDR1 SQVTM and CDR2 ANQGSEA come from the germline V gene. The CDR3 spans 15 residues. CDR3 bases: TGCAGCGTTGAAGTGTTGGACAGTCCAAACAATGAGCAGTTCTTC. Translating it yields CSVEVLDSPNNEQFF.

A few counts support this clone. The chain couples TRBV20-1 to TRBJ1-1; the D is unclear. V gave up 5 bases and J gave up 1 base, with 5 bases separating them. This CDR3 comprises 11 residues. Germline CDR1 and CDR2: DFQATT and SNEGSKA (reference sequence). The CDR3 here is CSASGNTEAFF. Here the CDR3 DNA reads TGCAGTGCTTCTGGGAACACTGAAGCTTTCTTT.

The rearrangement joins TRBV6-1 to TRBJ2-1; the D is unclear. The CDR3 runs to 11 residues. Per germline, CDR1 MNHNS and CDR2 SASEGT. The V end was cut by 6 bases, the J end by 5 bases, with 5 bases between. The CDR3 sequence: CASRTDNEQFF. DNA for the CDR3: TGTGCCAGCAGGACCGACAATGAGCAGTTCTTC.